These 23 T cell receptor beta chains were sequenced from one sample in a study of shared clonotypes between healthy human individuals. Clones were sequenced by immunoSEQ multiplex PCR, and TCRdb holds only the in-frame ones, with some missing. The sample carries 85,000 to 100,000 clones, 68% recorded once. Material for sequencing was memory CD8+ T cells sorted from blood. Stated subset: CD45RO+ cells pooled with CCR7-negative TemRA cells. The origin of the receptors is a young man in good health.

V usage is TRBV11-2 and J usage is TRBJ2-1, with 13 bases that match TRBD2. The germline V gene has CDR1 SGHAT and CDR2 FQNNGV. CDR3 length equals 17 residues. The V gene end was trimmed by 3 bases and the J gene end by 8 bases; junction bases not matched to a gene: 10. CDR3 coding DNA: TGTGCCAGCAGCTTGAGTGAGACTAGCGGGAGGATGGATGAGCAGTTCTTC. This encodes CASSLSETSGRMDEQFF.

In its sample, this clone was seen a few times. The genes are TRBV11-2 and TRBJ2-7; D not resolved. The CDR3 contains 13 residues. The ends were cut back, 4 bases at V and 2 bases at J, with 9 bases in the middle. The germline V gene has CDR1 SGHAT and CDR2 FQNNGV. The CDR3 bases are TGTGCCAGCAGCTCCGCCGATGCCTACGAGCAGTACTTC. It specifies CASSSADAYEQYF.

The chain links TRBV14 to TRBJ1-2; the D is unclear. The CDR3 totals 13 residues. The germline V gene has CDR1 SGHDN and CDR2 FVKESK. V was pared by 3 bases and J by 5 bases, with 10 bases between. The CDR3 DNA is TGTGCCAGCAGCCAGAAGTCTCGATATGGCTACACCTTC. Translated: CASSQKSRYGYTF.

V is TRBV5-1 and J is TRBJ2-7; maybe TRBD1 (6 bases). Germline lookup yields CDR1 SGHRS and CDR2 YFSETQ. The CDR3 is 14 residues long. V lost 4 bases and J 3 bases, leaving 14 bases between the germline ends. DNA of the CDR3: TGCGCCAGCAGCAGCTTTGGGACAAGCTACGAGCAGTACTTC. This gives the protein CASSSFGTSYEQYF.

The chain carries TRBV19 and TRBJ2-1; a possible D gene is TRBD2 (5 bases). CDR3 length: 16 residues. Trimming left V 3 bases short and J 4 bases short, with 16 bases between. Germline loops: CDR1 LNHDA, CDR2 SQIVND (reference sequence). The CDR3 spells CASSMEEPKFYNEQFF. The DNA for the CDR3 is TGTGCCAGTAGTATGGAGGAACCAAAATTTTACAATGAGCAGTTCTTC.

The CDR3 DNA follows: TGTGCCAGCAGCGTAACCGACTCCCACTCCTACAATGAGCAGTTCTTC. Its translation: CASSVTDSHSYNEQFF. The V gene is TRBV9, the J gene TRBJ2-1; D gene unclear. CDR3 length: 16 residues. Germline lookup yields CDR1 SGDLS and CDR2 YYNGEE. Trimming removed 1 base from V and 0 bases from J, with 11 bases in between.

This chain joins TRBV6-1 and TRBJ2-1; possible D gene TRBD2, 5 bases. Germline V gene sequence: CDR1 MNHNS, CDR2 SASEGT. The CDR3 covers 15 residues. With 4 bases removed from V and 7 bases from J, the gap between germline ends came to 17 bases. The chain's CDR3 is CASSGLRVGWNEQFF. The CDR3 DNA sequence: TGTGCCAGCAGTGGTCTGCGGGTGGGTTGGAATGAGCAGTTCTTC.

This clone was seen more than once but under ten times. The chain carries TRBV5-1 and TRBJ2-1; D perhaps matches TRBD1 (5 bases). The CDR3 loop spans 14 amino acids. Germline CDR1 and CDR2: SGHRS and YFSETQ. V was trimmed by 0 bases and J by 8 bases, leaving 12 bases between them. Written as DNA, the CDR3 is TGCGCCAGCAGCTTGGAACAGGCAGTGGATGAGCAGTTCTTC. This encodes CASSLEQAVDEQFF.

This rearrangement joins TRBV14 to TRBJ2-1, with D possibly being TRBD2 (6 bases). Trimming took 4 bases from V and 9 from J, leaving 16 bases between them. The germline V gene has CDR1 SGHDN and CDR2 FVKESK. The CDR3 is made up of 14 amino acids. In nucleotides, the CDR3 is TGTGCCAGCAGCCCGGTCGGGGGTAAGGGTGAGCAGTTCTTC. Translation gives CASSPVGGKGEQFF.

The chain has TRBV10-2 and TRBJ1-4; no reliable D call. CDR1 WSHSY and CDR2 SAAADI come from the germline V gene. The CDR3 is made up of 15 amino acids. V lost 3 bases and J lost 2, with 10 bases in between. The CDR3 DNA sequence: TGCGCCAGCAGTGAAGCGGAGGTTACTAATGAAAAACTGTTTTTT. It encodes CASSEAEVTNEKLFF.

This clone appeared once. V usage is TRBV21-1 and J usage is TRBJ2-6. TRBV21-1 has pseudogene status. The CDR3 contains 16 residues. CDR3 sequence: CASQRRGVSGANVLTF. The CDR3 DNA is TGTGCCAGCCAGCGGAGGGGGGTATCTGGGGCCAACGTCCTGACTTTC.

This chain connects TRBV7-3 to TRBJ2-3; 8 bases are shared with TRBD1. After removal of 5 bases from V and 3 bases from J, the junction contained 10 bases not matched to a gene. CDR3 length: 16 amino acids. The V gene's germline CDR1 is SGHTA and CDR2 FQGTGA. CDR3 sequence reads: CASSRPPDRETDTQYF. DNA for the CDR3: TGTGCCAGCAGCCGGCCCCCGGACAGGGAGACAGATACGCAGTATTTT. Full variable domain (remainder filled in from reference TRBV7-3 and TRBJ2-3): GAGVSQTPSNKVTEKGKYVELRCDPISGHTALYWYRQSLGQGPEFLIYFQGTGAADDSGLPNDRFFAVRPEGSVSTLKIQRTERGDSAVYLCASSRPPDRETDTQYFGPGTRLTVL.

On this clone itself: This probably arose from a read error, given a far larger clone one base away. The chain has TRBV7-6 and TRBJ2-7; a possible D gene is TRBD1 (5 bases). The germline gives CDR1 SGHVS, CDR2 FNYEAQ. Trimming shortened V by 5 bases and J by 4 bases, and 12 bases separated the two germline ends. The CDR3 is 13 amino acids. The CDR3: CASSASPGYEQYF. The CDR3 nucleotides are TGTGCCAGCAGCGCCTCTCCAGGGTACGAGCAGTACTTC.

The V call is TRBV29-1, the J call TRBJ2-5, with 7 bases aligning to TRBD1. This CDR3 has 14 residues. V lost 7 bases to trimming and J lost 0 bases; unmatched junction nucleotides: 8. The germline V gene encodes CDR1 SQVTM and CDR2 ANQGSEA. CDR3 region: CSARQGWDQETQYF. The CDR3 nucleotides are TGCAGCGCCCGACAGGGATGGGACCAAGAGACCCAGTACTTC.

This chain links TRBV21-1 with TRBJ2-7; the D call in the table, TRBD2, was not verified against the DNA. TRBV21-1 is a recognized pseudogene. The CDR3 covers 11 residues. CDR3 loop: CASSSAYEQYF. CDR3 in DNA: TGTGCCAGCAGCAGCGCCTACGAGCAGTACTTC.

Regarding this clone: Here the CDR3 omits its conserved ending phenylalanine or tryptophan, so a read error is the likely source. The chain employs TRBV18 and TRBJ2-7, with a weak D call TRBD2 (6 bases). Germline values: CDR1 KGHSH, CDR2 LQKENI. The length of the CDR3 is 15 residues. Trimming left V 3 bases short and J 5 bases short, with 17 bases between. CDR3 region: CASSPSAGPADEQYL. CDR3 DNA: TGTGCCAGCTCACCCTCGGCGGGGCCCGCCGACGAGCAGTACCTC.

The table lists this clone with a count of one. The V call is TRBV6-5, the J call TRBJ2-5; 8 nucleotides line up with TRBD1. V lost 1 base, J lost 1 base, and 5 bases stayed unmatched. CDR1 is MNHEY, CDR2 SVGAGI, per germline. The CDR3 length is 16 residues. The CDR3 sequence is CASSYFGQGGQETQYF. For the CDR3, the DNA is TGTGCCAGCAGTTACTTTGGACAGGGAGGCCAAGAGACCCAGTACTTC.

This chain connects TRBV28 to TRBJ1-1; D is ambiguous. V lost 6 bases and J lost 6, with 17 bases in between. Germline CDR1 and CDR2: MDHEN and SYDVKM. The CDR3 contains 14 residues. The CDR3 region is CASSRLTAEAEAFF. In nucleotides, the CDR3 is TGTGCCAGCAGCCGGTTGACGGCCGAGGCTGAAGCTTTCTTT.

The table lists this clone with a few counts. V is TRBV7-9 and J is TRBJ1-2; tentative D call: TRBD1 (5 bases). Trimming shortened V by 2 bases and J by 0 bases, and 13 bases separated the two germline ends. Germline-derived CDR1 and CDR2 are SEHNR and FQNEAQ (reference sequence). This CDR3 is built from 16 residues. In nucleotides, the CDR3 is TGTGCCAGCAGCTTATCTTCAGGGTACTCTAACTATGGCTACACCTTC. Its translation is CASSLSSGYSNYGYTF.

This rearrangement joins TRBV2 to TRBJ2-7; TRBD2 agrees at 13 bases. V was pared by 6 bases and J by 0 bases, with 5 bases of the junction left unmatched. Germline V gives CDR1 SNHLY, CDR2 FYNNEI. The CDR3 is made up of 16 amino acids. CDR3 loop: CASSALAGGISYEQYF. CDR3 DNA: TGTGCCAGCAGCGCACTAGCGGGAGGGATCTCCTACGAGCAGTACTTC.

CDR3 region: CASSTLSGGAGARDTQYF. The DNA of the CDR3 is TGTGCCAGCAGTACCCTTTCCGGAGGGGCGGGAGCGAGGGATACGCAGTATTTT. The chain is built from TRBV27 and TRBJ2-3; TRBD2 aligns across 7 bases. This CDR3 contains 18 residues. Germline V CDR1 and CDR2: MNHEY, SMNVEV (reference sequence). V lost 5 bases, J lost 6 bases, and 20 bases stayed unmatched.

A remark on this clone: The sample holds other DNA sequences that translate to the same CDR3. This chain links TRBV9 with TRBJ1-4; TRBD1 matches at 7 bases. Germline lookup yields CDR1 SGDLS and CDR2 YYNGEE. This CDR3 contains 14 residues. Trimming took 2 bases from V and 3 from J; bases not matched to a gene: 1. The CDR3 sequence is CASSVQGANEKLFF. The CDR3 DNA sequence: TGTGCCAGCAGCGTGCAGGGGGCTAATGAAAAACTGTTTTTT.

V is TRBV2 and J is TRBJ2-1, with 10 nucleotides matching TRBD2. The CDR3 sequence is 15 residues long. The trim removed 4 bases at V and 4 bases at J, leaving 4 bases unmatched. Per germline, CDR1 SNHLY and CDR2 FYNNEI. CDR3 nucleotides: TGTGCCAGCAGTGTGGGGACTAGCGTATACAATGAGCAGTTCTTC. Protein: CASSVGTSVYNEQFF.